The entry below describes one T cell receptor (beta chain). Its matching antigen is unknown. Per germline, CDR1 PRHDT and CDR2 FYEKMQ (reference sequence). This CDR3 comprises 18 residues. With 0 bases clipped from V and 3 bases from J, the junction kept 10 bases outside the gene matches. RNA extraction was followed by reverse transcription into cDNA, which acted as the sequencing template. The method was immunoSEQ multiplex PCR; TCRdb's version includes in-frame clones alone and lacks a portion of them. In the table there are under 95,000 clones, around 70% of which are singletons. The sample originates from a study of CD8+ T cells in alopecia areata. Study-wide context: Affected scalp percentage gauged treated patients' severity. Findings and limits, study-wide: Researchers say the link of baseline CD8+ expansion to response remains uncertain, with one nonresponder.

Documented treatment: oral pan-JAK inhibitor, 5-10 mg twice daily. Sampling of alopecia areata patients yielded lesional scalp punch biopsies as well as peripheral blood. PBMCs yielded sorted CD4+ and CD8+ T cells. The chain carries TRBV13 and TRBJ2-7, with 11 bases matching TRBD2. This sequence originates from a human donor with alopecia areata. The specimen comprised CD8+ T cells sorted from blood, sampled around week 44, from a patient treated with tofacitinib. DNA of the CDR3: TGTGCCAGCAGCTTAGGCCTAACTAGCGGGGGTCCCCTCTACGAGCAGTACTTC. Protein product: CASSLGLTSGGPLYEQYF.